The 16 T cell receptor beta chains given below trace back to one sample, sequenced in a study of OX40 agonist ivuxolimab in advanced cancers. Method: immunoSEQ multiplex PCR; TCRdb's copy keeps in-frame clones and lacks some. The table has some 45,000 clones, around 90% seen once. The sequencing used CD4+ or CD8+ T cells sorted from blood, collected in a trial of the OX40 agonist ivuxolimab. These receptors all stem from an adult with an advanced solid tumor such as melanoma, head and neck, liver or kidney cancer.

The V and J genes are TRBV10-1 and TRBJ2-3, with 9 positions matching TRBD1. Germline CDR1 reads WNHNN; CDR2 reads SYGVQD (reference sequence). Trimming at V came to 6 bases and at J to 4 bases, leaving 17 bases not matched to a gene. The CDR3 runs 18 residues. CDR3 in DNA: TGCGCCAGCAGCTCATACCACCGGGACAGGGAAGCATCAGATACGCAGTATTTT. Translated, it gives CASSSYHRDREASDTQYF.

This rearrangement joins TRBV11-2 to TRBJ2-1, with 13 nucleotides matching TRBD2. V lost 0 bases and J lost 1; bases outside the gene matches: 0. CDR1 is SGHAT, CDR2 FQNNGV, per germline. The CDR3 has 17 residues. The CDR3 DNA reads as TGTGCCAGCAGCTTAGAACTAGCGGGAGGGTCCTACAATGAGCAGTTCTTC. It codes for CASSLELAGGSYNEQFF.

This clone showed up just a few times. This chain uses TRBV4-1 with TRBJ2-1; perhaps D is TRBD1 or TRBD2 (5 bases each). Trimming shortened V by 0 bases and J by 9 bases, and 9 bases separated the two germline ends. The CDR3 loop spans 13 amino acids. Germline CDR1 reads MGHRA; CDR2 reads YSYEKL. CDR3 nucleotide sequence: TGCGCCAGCAGCCAAGATCTGGGACCTGAGCAGTTCTTC. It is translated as CASSQDLGPEQFF.

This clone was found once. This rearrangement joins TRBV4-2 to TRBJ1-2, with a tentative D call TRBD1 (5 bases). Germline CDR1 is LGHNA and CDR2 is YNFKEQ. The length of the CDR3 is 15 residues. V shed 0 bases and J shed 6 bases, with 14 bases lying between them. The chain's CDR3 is CASSQESASQDGYTF. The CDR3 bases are TGTGCCAGCAGCCAAGAGTCGGCTTCACAGGATGGCTACACCTTC.

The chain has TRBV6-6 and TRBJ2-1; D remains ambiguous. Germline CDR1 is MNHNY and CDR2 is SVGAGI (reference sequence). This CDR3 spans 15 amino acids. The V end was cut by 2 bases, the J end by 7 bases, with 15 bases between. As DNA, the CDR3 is TGTGCCAGCAGTTACCCCGGGCTCGTGGGAAATGAGCAGTTCTTC. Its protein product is CASSYPGLVGNEQFF.

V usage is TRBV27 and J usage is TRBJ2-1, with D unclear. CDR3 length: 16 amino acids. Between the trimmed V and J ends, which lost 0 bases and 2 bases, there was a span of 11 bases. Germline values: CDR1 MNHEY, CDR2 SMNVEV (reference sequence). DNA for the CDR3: TGTGCCAGCAGTTTATCGCCACCGGGTCCCTACAATGAGCAGTTCTTC. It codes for CASSLSPPGPYNEQFF.

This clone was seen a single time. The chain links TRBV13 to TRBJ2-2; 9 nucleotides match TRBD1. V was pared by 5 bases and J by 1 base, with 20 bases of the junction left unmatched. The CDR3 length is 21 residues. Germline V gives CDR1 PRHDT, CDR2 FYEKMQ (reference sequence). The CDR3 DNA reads TGTGCCAGCAGCCCCCAAGGGGGACAGGGCAATGTGGCGGGGAACACCGGGGAGCTGTTTTTT. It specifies CASSPQGGQGNVAGNTGELFF.

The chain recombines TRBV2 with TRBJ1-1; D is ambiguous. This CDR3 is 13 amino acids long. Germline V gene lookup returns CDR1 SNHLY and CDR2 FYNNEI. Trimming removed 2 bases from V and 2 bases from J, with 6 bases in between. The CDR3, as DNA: TGTGCCAGCAGTGAAATAGGCAACACTGAAGCTTTCTTT. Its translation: CASSEIGNTEAFF.

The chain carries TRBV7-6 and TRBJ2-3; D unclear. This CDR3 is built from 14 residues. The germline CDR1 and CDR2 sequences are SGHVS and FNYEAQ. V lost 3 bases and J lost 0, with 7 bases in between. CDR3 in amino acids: CASSFGSSTDTQYF. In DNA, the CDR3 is TGTGCCAGCAGCTTTGGGTCTAGCACAGATACGCAGTATTTT.

The CDR3 region is CASSLLGTEKKDTQYF. CDR3 sequence (DNA): TGTGCCAGCAGCTTGCTAGGGACAGAAAAGAAAGATACGCAGTATTTT. The chain has TRBV11-1 and TRBJ2-3, with 7 bases matching TRBD1. The CDR3 sequence is 16 residues long. The trim removed 3 bases at V and 5 bases at J, leaving 11 bases unmatched. The germline V gene has CDR1 SGHAT and CDR2 FQDESV (reference sequence).

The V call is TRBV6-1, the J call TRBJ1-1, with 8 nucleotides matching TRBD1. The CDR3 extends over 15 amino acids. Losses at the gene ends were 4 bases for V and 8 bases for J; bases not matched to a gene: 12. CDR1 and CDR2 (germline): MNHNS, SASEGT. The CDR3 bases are TGTGCCAGCAGTGGCCTATTGGGACAGGCTGCAGAAGCTTTCTTT. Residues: CASSGLLGQAAEAFF.

The CDR3: CASSFYTEAFF. The CDR3 bases are TGTGCCAGCAGCTTCTACACTGAAGCTTTCTTT. The chain carries TRBV5-4 and TRBJ1-1; D not resolved. This CDR3 comprises 11 residues. Germline V gene sequence: CDR1 SGHNT, CDR2 YYREEE (reference sequence). V was trimmed by 2 bases and J by 3 bases, leaving 2 bases between them.

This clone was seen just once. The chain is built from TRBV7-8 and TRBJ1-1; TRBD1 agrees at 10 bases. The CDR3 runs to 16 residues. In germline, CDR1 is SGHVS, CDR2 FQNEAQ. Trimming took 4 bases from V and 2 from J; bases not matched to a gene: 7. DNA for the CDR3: TGTGCCAGCAGCTGGGACAGGGGTAAGCCCAACACTGAAGCTTTCTTT. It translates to CASSWDRGKPNTEAFF.

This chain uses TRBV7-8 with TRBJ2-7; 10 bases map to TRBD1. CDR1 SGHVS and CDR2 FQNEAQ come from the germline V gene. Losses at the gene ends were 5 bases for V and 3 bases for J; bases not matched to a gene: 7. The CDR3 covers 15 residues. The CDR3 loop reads CASSPGTGAHYEQYF. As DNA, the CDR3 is TGTGCCAGCAGCCCTGGGACAGGGGCCCACTACGAGCAGTACTTC. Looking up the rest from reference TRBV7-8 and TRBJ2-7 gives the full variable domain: GAGVSQSPRYKVAKRGQDVALRCDPISGHVSLFWYQQALGQGPEFLTYFQNEAQLDKSGLPSDRFFAERPEGSVSTLKIQRTQQEDSAVYLCASSPGTGAHYEQYFGPGTRLTVT.

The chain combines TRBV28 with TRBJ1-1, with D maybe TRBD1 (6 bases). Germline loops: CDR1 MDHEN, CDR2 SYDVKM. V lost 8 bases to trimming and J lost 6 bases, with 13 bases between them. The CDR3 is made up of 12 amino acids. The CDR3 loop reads CASGGHPAEAFF. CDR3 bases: TGTGCCAGCGGGGGACACCCGGCTGAAGCTTTCTTT.

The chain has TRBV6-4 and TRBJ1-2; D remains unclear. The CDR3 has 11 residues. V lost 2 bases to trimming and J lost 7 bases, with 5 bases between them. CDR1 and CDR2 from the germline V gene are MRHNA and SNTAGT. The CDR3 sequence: CASSDGGGYTF. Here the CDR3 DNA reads TGTGCCAGCAGTGACGGTGGTGGCTACACCTTC.